These T cell receptor beta chains were read from a single sample in a study of shared clonotypes between healthy human individuals. Produced via immunoSEQ multiplex PCR; TCRdb's table is partial and in-frame only. Here the sample spans around 700,000 clones, over 65% being singletons. Sequences were obtained from memory CD4+ T cells sorted from blood. These receptors were obtained from a woman younger than 45 in good health. Each CDR3 is given with its conserved first and last residue. The order of the fields is J gene, CDR3 length, D gene, clone size, V gene, CDR3 DNA, CDR3 protein. D genes are given only for firm matches. Not every row has a clone size; where given, it reads once, few, many or a size class.

j_call: TRBJ2-3
cdr3_length: 15
d_call: NA
clone_size: NA
v_call: TRBV6-5
cdr3_nt: TGTGCCAGCAGTTACTCGTTTTCAGGGACAGATACGCAGTATTTT
cdr3_aa: CASSYSFSGTDTQYF

j_call: TRBJ1-1
cdr3_length: 14
d_call: NA
clone_size: NA
v_call: TRBV5-4
cdr3_nt: TGTGCCAGCAGCCCGGCCCTCCGGAACACTGAAGCTTTCTTT
cdr3_aa: CASSPALRNTEAFF

j_call: TRBJ1-4
cdr3_length: 17
d_call: TRBD1
clone_size: once
v_call: TRBV4-1
cdr3_nt: TGCGCCAGCAGCCGGCCGGGACAGCCTGCAACTAATGAAAAACTGTTTTTT
cdr3_aa: CASSRPGQPATNEKLFF

j_call: TRBJ1-1
cdr3_length: 12
d_call: NA
clone_size: NA
v_call: TRBV19
cdr3_nt: TGTGCCAGTAGGGACAGCTACACTGAAGCTTTCTTT
cdr3_aa: CASRDSYTEAFF

j_call: TRBJ2-5
cdr3_length: 15
d_call: TRBD2
clone_size: NA
v_call: TRBV11-2
cdr3_nt: TGTGCCAGCAGCCTGGCGGGGGGGTCCCAAGAGACCCAGTACTTC
cdr3_aa: CASSLAGGSQETQYF

j_call: TRBJ2-7
cdr3_length: 15
d_call: NA
clone_size: NA
v_call: TRBV19
cdr3_nt: TGTGCCAGTACCCCCGGGGCATTGACCTCCTACGAGCAGTACTTC
cdr3_aa: CASTPGALTSYEQYF

j_call: TRBJ2-5
cdr3_length: 14
d_call: NA
clone_size: NA
v_call: TRBV7-3
cdr3_nt: TGTGCCAGCAGCGCCGGGACGGGTCAAGAGACCCAGTACTTC
cdr3_aa: CASSAGTGQETQYF

j_call: TRBJ2-2
cdr3_length: 15
d_call: NA
clone_size: few
v_call: TRBV5-6
cdr3_nt: TGTGCCAGCAGCGCGGGGGCCCGAGCCACCGGGGAGCTGTTTTTT
cdr3_aa: CASSAGARATGELFF

j_call: TRBJ2-1
cdr3_length: 16
d_call: TRBD2
clone_size: few
v_call: TRBV5-1
cdr3_nt: TGCGCCAGCAGCTTGGCCCGGACTAGCGGGAGCAGTGAGCAGTTCTTC
cdr3_aa: CASSLARTSGSSEQFF

j_call: TRBJ2-6
cdr3_length: 16
d_call: NA
clone_size: NA
v_call: TRBV9
cdr3_nt: TGTGCCAGCAGCGTAGATGCAATTCCTGGGGCCAACGTCCTGACTTTC
cdr3_aa: CASSVDAIPGANVLTF

j_call: TRBJ1-1
cdr3_length: 16
d_call: TRBD1
clone_size: many
v_call: TRBV2
cdr3_nt: TGTGCCAGCAGTGAGTGGGACAGGGGATTTGGGACTGAAGCTTTCTTT
cdr3_aa: CASSEWDRGFGTEAFF

j_call: TRBJ1-5
cdr3_length: 13
d_call: NA
clone_size: NA
v_call: TRBV27
cdr3_nt: TGTGCCAGCAGTTTCAGGGGCTATCAGCCCCAGCATTTT
cdr3_aa: CASSFRGYQPQHF

j_call: TRBJ2-3
cdr3_length: 18
d_call: NA
clone_size: NA
v_call: TRBV5-1
cdr3_nt: TGCGCCAGCAGCTTGGAGATGGCTAGCAGATCTAGCACAGATACGCAGTATTTT
cdr3_aa: CASSLEMASRSSTDTQYF

j_call: TRBJ1-5
cdr3_length: 16
d_call: NA
clone_size: NA
v_call: TRBV27
cdr3_nt: TGTGCCAGCGGCCAAGCCGACGGGGGGCTAAGGCAGCCCCAGCATTTT
cdr3_aa: CASGQADGGLRQPQHF

j_call: TRBJ2-3
cdr3_length: 15
d_call: TRBD1
clone_size: NA
v_call: TRBV28
cdr3_nt: TGTGCCAGCAGTTGGACAGGGAGAAACACAGATACGCAGTATTTT
cdr3_aa: CASSWTGRNTDTQYF